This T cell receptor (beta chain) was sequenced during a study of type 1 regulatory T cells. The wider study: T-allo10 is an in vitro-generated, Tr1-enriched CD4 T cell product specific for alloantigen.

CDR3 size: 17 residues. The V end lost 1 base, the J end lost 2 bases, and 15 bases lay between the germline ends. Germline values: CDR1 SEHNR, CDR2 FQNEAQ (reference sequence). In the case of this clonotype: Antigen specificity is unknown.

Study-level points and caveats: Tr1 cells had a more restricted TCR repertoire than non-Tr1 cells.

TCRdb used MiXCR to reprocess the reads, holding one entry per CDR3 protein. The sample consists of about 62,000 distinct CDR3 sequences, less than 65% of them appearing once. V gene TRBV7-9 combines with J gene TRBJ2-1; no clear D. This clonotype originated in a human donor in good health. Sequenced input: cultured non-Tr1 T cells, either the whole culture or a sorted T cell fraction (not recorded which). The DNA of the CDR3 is TGTGCCAGCAGCTTAGGAACGAGTCTGCCGACCTACAATGAGCAGTTCTTC. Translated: CASSLGTSLPTYNEQFF. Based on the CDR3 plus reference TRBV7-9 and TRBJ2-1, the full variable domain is DTGVSQNPRHKITKRGQNVTFRCDPISEHNRLYWYRQTLGQGPEFLTYFQNEAQLEKSRLLSDRFSAERPKGSFSTLEIQRTEQGDSAMYLCASSLGTSLPTYNEQFFGPGTRLTVL.